This T cell receptor beta chain was observed in a study of cytomegalovirus exposure and HLA in healthy donors. As to this clone: Antigen: not known.

Assay used: immunoSEQ multiplex PCR; TCRdb lists only in-frame clones, some missing. The data show 65,000 to 95,000 clones, roughly 96% seen once. Study findings and constraints: A classifier reportedly called cytomegalovirus status with high sensitivity and specificity.

CDR3 length equals 16 residues. Germline V gene data show CDR1 as SGHNT and CDR2 as YENEEA. The ends were cut back, 2 bases at V and 8 bases at J, with 19 bases in the middle. The TCR comes from a man aged 18 to 30 in good health and CMV-seronegative. This chain links TRBV11-3 with TRBJ2-1; D might be TRBD2 (5 bases). Sequencing was carried out using PBMCs. This chain's CDR3 is CASSLRSYQGGDEQFF. The CDR3 DNA is TGTGCCAGCAGCTTACGTAGCTATCAAGGAGGCGATGAGCAGTTCTTC.